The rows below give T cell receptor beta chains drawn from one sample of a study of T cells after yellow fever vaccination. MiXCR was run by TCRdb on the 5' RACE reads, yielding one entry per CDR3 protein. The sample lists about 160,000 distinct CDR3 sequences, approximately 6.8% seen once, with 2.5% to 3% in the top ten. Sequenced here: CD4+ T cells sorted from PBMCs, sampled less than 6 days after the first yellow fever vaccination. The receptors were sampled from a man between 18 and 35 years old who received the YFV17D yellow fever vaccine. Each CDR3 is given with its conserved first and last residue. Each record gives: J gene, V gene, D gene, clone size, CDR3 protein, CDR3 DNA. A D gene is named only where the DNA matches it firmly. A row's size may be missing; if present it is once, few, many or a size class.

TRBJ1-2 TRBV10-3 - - CAISGGRVDGYTF TGTGCCATCAGTGGAGGCAGGGTCGATGGCTACACCTTC
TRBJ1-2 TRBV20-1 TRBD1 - CSASRTGDNYGYTF TGCAGTGCTAGTCGGACAGGGGATAACTATGGCTACACCTTC
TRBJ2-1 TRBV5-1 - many CASSLENWDNEQFF TGCGCCAGCAGCTTGGAAAACTGGGACAATGAGCAGTTCTTC
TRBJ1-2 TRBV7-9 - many CASSLWSGDYGYTF TGTGCCAGCAGCTTATGGTCAGGTGACTATGGCTACACCTTC
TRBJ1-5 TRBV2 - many CASSEKGGQPQHF TGTGCCAGCAGTGAAAAGGGTGGCCAGCCCCAGCATTTT
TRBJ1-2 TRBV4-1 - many CASRPNSGTLYYGYTF TGCGCCAGCAGGCCAAACTCCGGGACACTTTACTATGGCTACACCTTC
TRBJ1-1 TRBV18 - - CASSPGESRTEAFF TGTGCCAGCTCACCGGGGGAATCAAGGACTGAAGCTTTCTTT
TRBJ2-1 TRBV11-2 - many CASSLVRTTYNEQFF TGTGCCAGCAGCTTAGTCAGGACAACCTACAATGAGCAGTTCTTC
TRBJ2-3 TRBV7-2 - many CASSQAYTDTQYF TGTGCCAGCAGCCAGGCCTACACAGATACGCAGTATTTT
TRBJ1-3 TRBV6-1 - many CASVISVSGNTIYF TGTGCCAGCGTCATCAGCGTTTCTGGAAACACCATATATTTT
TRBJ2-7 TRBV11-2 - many CASSLVATISYEQYF TGTGCCAGCAGCTTAGTAGCGACGATCTCCTACGAGCAGTACTTC
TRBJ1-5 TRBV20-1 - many CSATGVFLGAQPQHF TGCAGTGCTACCGGAGTGTTCCTGGGAGCTCAGCCCCAGCATTTT
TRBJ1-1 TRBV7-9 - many CASRPKDRLGTEAFF TGTGCCAGCAGGCCTAAGGACAGACTTGGGACTGAAGCTTTCTTT
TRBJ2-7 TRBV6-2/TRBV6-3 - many CATRDFKNYEQYF TGTGCCACCAGGGACTTTAAAAACTACGAGCAGTACTTC
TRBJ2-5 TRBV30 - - CAWSGGGTFQETQYF TGTGCCTGGTCCGGTGGGGGGACCTTCCAAGAGACCCAGTACTTC
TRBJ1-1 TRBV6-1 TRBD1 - CASLPRGYTEAFF TGTGCCAGCCTACCCAGGGGGTACACTGAAGCTTTCTTT
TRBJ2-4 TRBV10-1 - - CASSPGARQIFTKNIQYF TGCGCCAGCAGTCCAGGGGCCCGCCAGATATTCACCAAAAACATTCAGTACTTC
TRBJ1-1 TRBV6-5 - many CASSYSWGGGTEAFF TGTGCCAGCAGTTACTCGTGGGGAGGAGGGACTGAAGCTTTCTTT
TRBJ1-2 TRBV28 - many CASSISFYGYTF TGTGCCAGCTCGATCAGCTTTTATGGCTACACCTTC
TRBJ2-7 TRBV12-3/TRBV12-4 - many CASSLGTFSEQYF TGTGCCAGCAGCTTAGGGACGTTTTCCGAGCAGTACTTC
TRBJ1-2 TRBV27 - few CASSLLTGLGGGYTF TGTGCCAGCAGCCTCTTGACCGGCCTGGGGGGTGGCTACACCTTC
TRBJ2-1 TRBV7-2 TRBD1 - CASSFGTGDEQFF TGTGCCAGCAGCTTCGGGACAGGAGATGAGCAGTTCTTC
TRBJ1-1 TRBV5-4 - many CASPGGRVMDTEAFF TGTGCCTCTCCTGGGGGGCGCGTAATGGACACTGAAGCTTTCTTT
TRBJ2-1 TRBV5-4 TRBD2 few CASSPDGGSDEQFF TGTGCCAGCAGCCCCGACGGGGGGTCAGATGAGCAGTTCTTC
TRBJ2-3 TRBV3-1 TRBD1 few CASSQVGTGAVTDTQYF TGTGCCAGCAGCCAAGTTGGGACAGGGGCAGTAACAGATACGCAGTATTTT
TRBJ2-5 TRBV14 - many CASSQDLWRNDQETQYF TGTGCCAGCAGCCAAGATTTGTGGAGAAACGACCAAGAGACCCAGTACTTC
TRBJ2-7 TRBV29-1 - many CSVEVYGNEQYF TGCAGCGTTGAGGTCTATGGTAACGAGCAGTACTTC
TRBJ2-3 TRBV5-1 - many CASSLEFPSTDTQYF TGCGCCAGCAGCTTGGAGTTCCCCAGCACAGATACGCAGTATTTT
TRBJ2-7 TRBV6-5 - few CASSWGHEQYF TGTGCCAGCAGTTGGGGCCACGAGCAGTACTTC
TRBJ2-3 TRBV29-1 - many CSVQVNRVTDTQYF TGCAGCGTTCAAGTTAACAGGGTTACAGATACGCAGTATTTT
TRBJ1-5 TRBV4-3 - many CASSQDVGSGQPQHF TGCGCCAGCAGCCAAGACGTGGGTTCGGGGCAGCCCCAGCATTTT
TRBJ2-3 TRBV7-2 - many CGVGGRGDTQYF TGTGGAGTGGGCGGGCGCGGAGATACGCAGTATTTT
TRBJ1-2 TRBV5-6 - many CASSLPGAGGYTF TGTGCCAGCAGCTTGCCAGGCGCGGGCGGCTACACCTTC
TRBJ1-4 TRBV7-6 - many CASSLGQVINEKLFF TGTGCCAGCAGCTTAGGACAGGTTATTAATGAAAAACTGTTTTTT
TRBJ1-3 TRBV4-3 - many CASSQVISNTIYF TGCGCCAGCAGCCAAGTAATCTCGAACACCATATATTTT
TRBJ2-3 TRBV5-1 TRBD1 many CASRTGVTDTQYF TGCGCCAGCAGGACAGGGGTCACAGATACGCAGTATTTT
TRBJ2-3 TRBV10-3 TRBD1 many CAIRKGQSTDTQYF TGTGCCATCAGGAAGGGACAGTCCACAGATACGCAGTATTTT
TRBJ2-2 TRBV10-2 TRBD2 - CACSARVAAGGRDGELFF TGCGCCTGCAGTGCCAGGGTTGCCGCGGGGGGGAGAGACGGGGAGCTGTTTTTT
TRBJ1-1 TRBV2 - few CASSEAGGGTEAFF TGTGCCAGCAGTGAAGCCGGGGGGGGCACTGAAGCTTTCTTT
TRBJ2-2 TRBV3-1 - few CASSSWSSTGELFF TGTGCCAGCAGCTCCTGGAGTAGCACCGGGGAGCTGTTTTTT
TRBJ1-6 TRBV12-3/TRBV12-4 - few CASRGQLLYNSPLHF TGTGCCAGCAGAGGACAACTACTCTATAATTCACCCCTCCACTTT
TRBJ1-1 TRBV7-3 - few CASSPVSGDTEAFF TGTGCCAGCAGCCCGGTTAGCGGTGACACTGAAGCTTTCTTT
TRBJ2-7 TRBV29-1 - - CSVSQGPEQYF TGCAGCGTTTCACAGGGTCCCGAGCAGTACTTC
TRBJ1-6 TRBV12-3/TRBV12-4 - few CASSLSSGTKSPPLHF TGTGCCAGCAGTTTGAGCTCCGGGACCAAGAGTCCACCCCTCCACTTT
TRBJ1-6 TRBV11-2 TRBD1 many CASSSPGTGYGAYNSPLHF TGTGCCAGCAGCTCACCCGGGACAGGGTACGGCGCCTATAATTCACCCCTCCACTTT
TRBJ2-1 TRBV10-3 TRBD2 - CAISEPPGLAGGSPNEQFF TGTGCCATCAGTGAACCCCCGGGACTAGCGGGGGGGTCTCCCAATGAGCAGTTCTTC
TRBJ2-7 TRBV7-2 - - CASSLARSYEQYF TGTGCCAGCAGCTTAGCCCGCTCCTACGAGCAGTACTTC
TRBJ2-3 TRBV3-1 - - CASSPTWTVSTDTQYF TGTGCCAGCAGCCCTACCTGGACGGTGAGCACAGATACGCAGTATTTT
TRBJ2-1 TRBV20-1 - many CSAREDRLSYNEQFF TGCAGTGCTAGAGAGGACCGGCTTTCCTACAATGAGCAGTTCTTC
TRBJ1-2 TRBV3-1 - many CASSQVGGDYGYTF TGTGCCAGCAGCCAAGTCGGAGGAGACTATGGCTACACCTTC
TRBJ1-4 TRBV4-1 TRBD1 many CASSPGQGFEKLFF TGCGCCAGCAGCCCGGGACAGGGCTTTGAAAAACTGTTTTTT
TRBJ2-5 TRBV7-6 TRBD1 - CASSASGQGGTQYF TGTGCCAGCAGCGCCTCGGGACAGGGAGGGACCCAGTACTTC
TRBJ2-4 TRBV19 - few CASTPPTGKNIQYF TGTGCCAGTACCCCCCCGACAGGAAAAAACATTCAGTACTTC
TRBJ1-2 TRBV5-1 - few CASSPGGIDGGYTF TGCGCCAGCAGCCCTGGAGGAATTGATGGCGGCTACACCTTC
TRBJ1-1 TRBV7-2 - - CASSYSIWGQSGEAFF TGTGCCAGCAGCTATAGCATCTGGGGGCAGAGCGGTGAAGCTTTCTTT
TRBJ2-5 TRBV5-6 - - CASSSSEDALETQYF TGTGCCAGCAGCTCGTCGGAGGACGCCTTGGAGACCCAGTACTTC
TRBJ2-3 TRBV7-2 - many CASSPQVTDTQYF TGTGCCAGCAGTCCACAAGTCACAGATACGCAGTATTTT
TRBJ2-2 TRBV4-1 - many CASSQVAGTGELFF TGCGCCAGCAGCCAAGTTGCGGGGACCGGGGAGCTGTTTTTT